This T cell receptor beta chain was sequenced in a study of metastatic and nonmetastatic thyroid tumors. Overall study: Repertoires from blood and tumor or nodule tissue of malignant and benign thyroid patients were compared. Notes on the study in general: Relative to benign nodules, malignant thyroid tumors were reportedly characterized by significantly elevated TCR beta diversity in blood and tumor.

No patient received treatment before thyroid surgery. The authors' processing: A classifier of distant metastasis in papillary thyroid cancer was built from CDR3 differences (across clinicopathological groups). TCRdb reanalyzed the PCR reads via MiXCR. The V and J calls were not made by the authors but by TCRdb's processing. The sample has tens of thousands of clones, over 15% seen once. This clone was detected many times. Antigen: not known. The sequenced sample was blood. This clonotype was obtained from a female donor with papillary thyroid cancer or a benign thyroid nodule (not recorded which). Some clones in this sample may be carry-over from other donors' samples.

CDR3 sequence: CASSWGQEYQPQHF. DNA of the CDR3: TGTGCCAGCAGTTGGGGACAGGAATATCAGCCCCAGCATTTT. The V gene is TRBV28, the J gene TRBJ1-5; the match to TRBD1 covers 8 bases. The CDR3 covers 14 residues. The V gene's germline CDR1 is MDHEN and CDR2 SYDVKM. V was pared by 4 bases and J by 5 bases, with 4 bases of the junction left unmatched.